Each of the 6 T cell receptor beta chains below was sequenced from the same sample in a study of blood T cell repertoires in COVID-19. Assay: immunoSEQ multiplex PCR; the TCRdb copy retains only in-frame clones and omits some. The sample records more than 70,000 clones, 80% to 95% being singletons. The specimen sequenced was peripheral blood. These receptors all come from a woman aged 80 or over with acute or convalescent COVID-19.

The chain employs TRBV28 and TRBJ1-5, with TRBD1 matching 9 bases. CDR3 size: 14 residues. Trimming at V came to 3 bases and at J to 6 bases, leaving 3 bases not matched to a gene. CDR1 and CDR2 from the germline V gene are MDHEN and SYDVKM. The CDR3 sequence: CASSLGQGSQPQHF. The DNA for the CDR3 is TGTGCCAGCAGTTTGGGACAGGGCAGTCAGCCCCAGCATTTT.

This clone was counted only a few times. This chain joins TRBV5-1 and TRBJ1-2; 10 bases line up with TRBD1. Looked up from germline, CDR1 is SGHRS and CDR2 is YFSETQ. The CDR3 is made up of 14 amino acids. After removal of 0 bases from V and 5 bases from J, the junction contained 1 base not matched to a gene. CDR3 in amino acids: CASSLGDRGYGYTF. The CDR3 nucleotides read TGCGCCAGCAGCTTGGGGGACAGGGGTTATGGCTACACCTTC. The entire variable domain, with the rest obtained from reference TRBV5-1 and TRBJ1-2, is as follows: KAGVTQTPRYLIKTRGQQVTLSCSPISGHRSVSWYQQTPGQGLQFLFEYFSETQRNKGNFPGRFSGRQFSNSRSEMNVSTLELGDSALYLCASSLGDRGYGYTFGSGTRLTVV.

This chain connects TRBV24-1 to TRBJ2-5; unclear D gene. The length of the CDR3 is 14 residues. Germline V gene data show CDR1 as KGHDR and CDR2 as SFDVKD. V dropped 0 bases and J dropped 5 bases, with 9 bases sitting between them. CDR3 nucleotide sequence: TGTGCCACCAGTGATTTGCGGGTACCGGAGACCCAGTACTTC. It encodes CATSDLRVPETQYF.

The J gene is TRBJ1-5, the V gene TRBV11-2; D ambiguous. The CDR3 contains 13 residues. Germline V gives CDR1 SGHAT, CDR2 FQNNGV. Trimming shortened V by 2 bases and J by 7 bases, and 9 bases separated the two germline ends. CDR3 region: CASSLSLRQPQHF. In nucleotides, the CDR3 is TGTGCCAGCAGCTTATCCCTCCGGCAGCCCCAGCATTTT.

The chain carries TRBV28 and TRBJ1-5; 9 bases align to TRBD1. The germline V gene encodes CDR1 MDHEN and CDR2 SYDVKM. Trimming at V came to 6 bases and at J to 3 bases, leaving 6 bases not matched to a gene. The CDR3 is made up of 15 amino acids. The CDR3 DNA sequence: TGTGCCAGCAGAAAGAGGGACAGGGTCAATCAGCCCCAGCATTTT. It yields the protein CASRKRDRVNQPQHF. Full variable domain (remainder filled in from reference TRBV28 and TRBJ1-5): DVKVTQSSRYLVKRTGEKVFLECVQDMDHENMFWYRQDPGLGLRLIYFSYDVKMKEKGDIPEGYSVSREKKERFSLILESASTNQTSMYLCASRKRDRVNQPQHFGDGTRLSIL.

The chain has TRBV2 and TRBJ2-7; no clear D gene. This CDR3 is 12 amino acids long. From germline, CDR1 is SNHLY and CDR2 FYNNEI. With 2 bases removed from V and 2 bases from J, the gap between germline ends came to 4 bases. In DNA, the CDR3 is TGTGCCAGCAGTGAACTAGCCTACGAGCAGTACTTC. It yields the protein CASSELAYEQYF.